This T cell receptor (beta chain) is drawn from a study of T cells after yellow fever vaccination. General study results and limits: Repertoires sorted by FACS could include abundant clonotypes that are contaminants from the bulk population.

This clonotype has a handful of counts. The antigen remains undetermined. Each CDR3 protein gets one entry after TCRdb re-called the 5' RACE reads with MiXCR. This table has about 350,000 distinct CDR3 sequences, about 8.3% appearing once. Germline CDR1 KGHSH, CDR2 LQKENI. The V gene lost 8 bases and the J gene lost 4 bases, with 11 bases spanning the gap. This CDR3 has 12 amino acids. The V call is TRBV18, the J call TRBJ1-1; unclear D gene. Specimen: PBMCs, collected 45 days after the first yellow fever vaccination. The TCR originated in a young man who received the YFV17D yellow fever vaccine. The CDR3, as DNA: TGTGCCAGCACCCTTACTTTCACTGAAGCTTTCTTT. It encodes CASTLTFTEAFF. Looking up the rest from reference TRBV18 and TRBJ1-1 gives the full variable domain: NAGVMQNPRHLVRRRGQEARLRCSPMKGHSHVYWYRQLPEEGLKFMVYLQKENIIDESGMPKERFSAEFPKEGPSILRIQQVVRGDSAAYFCASTLTFTEAFFGQGTRLTVV.